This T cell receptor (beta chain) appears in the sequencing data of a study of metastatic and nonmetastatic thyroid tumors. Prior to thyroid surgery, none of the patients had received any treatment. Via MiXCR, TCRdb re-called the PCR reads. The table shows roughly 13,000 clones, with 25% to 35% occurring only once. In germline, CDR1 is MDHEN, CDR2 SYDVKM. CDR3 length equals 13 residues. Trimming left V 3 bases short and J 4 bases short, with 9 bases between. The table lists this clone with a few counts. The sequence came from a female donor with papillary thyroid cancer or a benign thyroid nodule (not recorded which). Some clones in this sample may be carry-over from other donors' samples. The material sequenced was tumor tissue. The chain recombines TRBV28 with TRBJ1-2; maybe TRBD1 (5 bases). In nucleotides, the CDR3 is TGTGCCAGCAGTTTGGCAGGGAGCTATGGCTACACCTTC. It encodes CASSLAGSYGYTF.